One and the same sample provided the 5 T cell receptor beta chains below, sequenced in a study of blood T cell repertoires in COVID-19. TCRdb's copy holds only in-frame clones and misses some; the assay was immunoSEQ multiplex PCR. The sample includes about 46,000 clones, 75% to 90% seen only once; the top ten take around 14%. Sequencing was carried out using peripheral blood. All receptors come from a human donor in a cohort sampled during active COVID-19. The donor label of this sample is uncertain.

J is TRBJ1-2 and V is TRBV5-6; 11 positions match TRBD1. V dropped 4 bases and J dropped 6; count of bases not matched to a gene: 14. CDR3 length: 17 residues. Germline V gene lookup returns CDR1 SGHDT and CDR2 YYEEEE. This chain's CDR3 is CASSRPHGTGGTDGYTF. The CDR3 DNA sequence: TGTGCCAGCAGCCGCCCCCACGGGACAGGGGGTACCGATGGCTACACCTTC. Full variable domain (outside the CDR3, taken from reference TRBV5-6 and TRBJ1-2): DAGVTQSPTHLIKTRGQQVTLRCSPKSGHDTVSWYQQALGQGPQFIFQYYEEEERQRGNFPDRFSGHQFPNYSSELNVNALLLGDSALYLCASSRPHGTGGTDGYTFGSGTRLTVV.

This chain links TRBV11-2 with TRBJ2-2, with 8 bases that match TRBD1. There are 15 residues in the CDR3. The germline gives CDR1 SGHAT, CDR2 FQNNGV. Losses at the gene ends were 5 bases for V and 4 bases for J; bases not matched to a gene: 6. CDR3 DNA sequence: TGTGCCAGCAGCCCGGGACAGGTTTTCACCGGGGAGCTGTTTTTT. Protein product: CASSPGQVFTGELFF.

This clone was seen a handful of times. The chain uses TRBV15 and TRBJ1-4; D remains unclear. The CDR3 covers 17 residues. Germline loops: CDR1 LNHNV, CDR2 YYDKDF (reference sequence). V was clipped by 0 bases and J by 3 bases, with 14 bases between them. The CDR3 protein is CATSRDTPAVSNEKLFF. The CDR3 DNA reads as TGTGCCACCAGCAGAGATACCCCGGCGGTCTCTAATGAAAAACTGTTTTTT.

V and J are TRBV19 and TRBJ2-5; 7 bases are a match to TRBD1. The CDR3 covers 13 residues. The trim removed 6 bases at V and 4 bases at J, leaving 5 bases unmatched. Germline V CDR1 and CDR2: LNHDA, SQIVND (reference sequence). CDR3 nucleotides: TGTGCCAGTAGCAGGAACAGGGGAGAGACCCAGTACTTC. Encoded protein: CASSRNRGETQYF.

The chain carries TRBV7-9 and TRBJ1-1, with D unresolved. CDR3 length: 12 residues. Looked up from germline, CDR1 is SEHNR and CDR2 is FQNEAQ (reference sequence). V lost 5 bases to trimming and J lost 7 bases, with 11 bases between them. DNA for the CDR3: TGTGCCAGCAGCGTTCGACAAGGTGAAGCTTTCTTT. Protein product: CASSVRQGEAFF.